This T cell receptor beta chain was sequenced for a study of blood T cell repertoires in COVID-19. Germline V gene data show CDR1 as SGHNT and CDR2 as YYREEE (reference sequence). V was trimmed by 3 bases and J by 0 bases, leaving 9 bases between them. The CDR3 is 14 residues long. The table came from immunoSEQ multiplex PCR; TCRdb's copy has only in-frame clones and leaves some out. The table lists about 130,000 clones, about 87% of them singletons. This clone came up once. This sequence joins TRBV5-4 and TRBJ1-2; a possible D gene is TRBD1 (6 bases). The TCR was taken from a man aged 45-60 years with acute or convalescent COVID-19. Sequencing was carried out using peripheral blood. The CDR3 DNA is TGTGCCAGCAGCTCGAGACAGGCTAACTATGGCTACACCTTC. Its translation is CASSSRQANYGYTF.